Here is one T cell receptor beta chain with its context. This entry comes from a study of cytomegalovirus exposure and HLA in healthy donors. Those who donated were healthy bone marrow donors. Vbeta (60) and Jbeta (13) primers were used in the PCR. Original handling: Later analysis identified approximately 88 million unique TCR beta chains, roughly 11 million shared. TCRdb keeps only in-frame clones here, not all; method: immunoSEQ multiplex PCR. V and J calls and clone size are those listed in that table; D and trimming were worked out from the DNA. The sample lists around 140,000 clones; roughly 83% were seen once. The germline CDR1 and CDR2 sequences are LGHNA and YSLEER. V gave up 4 bases and J gave up 2 bases, with 11 bases separating them. The CDR3 sequence is 15 residues long.

This chain connects TRBV4-3 to TRBJ2-2, with D possibly matching TRBD1 (6 bases). Specimen: PBMCs. This TCR was sampled from a man aged 40-50 years in good health and CMV-seronegative. CDR3 amino acids: CASSPRGGNTGELFF. CDR3 in DNA: TGCGCCAGCAGCCCCCGAGGGGGAAACACCGGGGAGCTGTTTTTT.